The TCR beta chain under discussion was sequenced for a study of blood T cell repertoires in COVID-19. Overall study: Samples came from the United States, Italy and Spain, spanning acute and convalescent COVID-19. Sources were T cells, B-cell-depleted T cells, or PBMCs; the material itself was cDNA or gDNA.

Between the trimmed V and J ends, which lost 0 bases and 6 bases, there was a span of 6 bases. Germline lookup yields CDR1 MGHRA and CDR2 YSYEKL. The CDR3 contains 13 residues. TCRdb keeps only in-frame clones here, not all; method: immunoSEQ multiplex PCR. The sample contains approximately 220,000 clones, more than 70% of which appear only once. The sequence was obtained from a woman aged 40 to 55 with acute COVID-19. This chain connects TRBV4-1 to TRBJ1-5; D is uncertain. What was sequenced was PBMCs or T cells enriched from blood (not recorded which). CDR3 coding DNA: TGCGCCAGCAGCCAAGATGAGGGTCAGCCCCAGCATTTT. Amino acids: CASSQDEGQPQHF.